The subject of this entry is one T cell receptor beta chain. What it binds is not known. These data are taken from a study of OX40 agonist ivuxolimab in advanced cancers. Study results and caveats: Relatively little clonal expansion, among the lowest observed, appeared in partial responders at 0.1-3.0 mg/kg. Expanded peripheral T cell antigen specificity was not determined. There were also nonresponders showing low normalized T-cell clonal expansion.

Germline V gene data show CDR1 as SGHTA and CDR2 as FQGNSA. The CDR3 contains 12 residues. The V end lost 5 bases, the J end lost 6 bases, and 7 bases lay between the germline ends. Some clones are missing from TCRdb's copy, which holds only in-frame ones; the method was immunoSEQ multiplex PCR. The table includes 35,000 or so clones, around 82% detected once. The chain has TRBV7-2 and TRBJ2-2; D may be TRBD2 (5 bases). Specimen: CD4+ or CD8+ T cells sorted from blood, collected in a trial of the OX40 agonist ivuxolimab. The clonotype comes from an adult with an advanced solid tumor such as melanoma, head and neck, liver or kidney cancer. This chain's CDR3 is CASSARAGELFF. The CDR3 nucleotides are TGTGCCAGCAGCGCGCGGGCCGGGGAGCTGTTTTTT.